This T cell receptor beta chain appears in the sequencing data of a study of blood T cell repertoires in COVID-19 (dated by TCRdb to the early 2020s). With regard to the full study: Samples from collaborators originated in the United States, Italy and Spain and spanned both the acute and convalescent phases of COVID-19. Where available, HLA class I and class II types were taken from metadata supplied by the sample provider and were not determined by assay-based typing. A freely available public database, intended as a resource for researchers studying the immune response to SARS-CoV-2, is where the repertoires were released. The dataset comprised deeply sampled blood TCRbeta repertoires from subjects exposed to, actively infected with, or recovered from COVID-19. The sample metadata nearly always contained a de-identified subject ID, COVID-19 status, age in years and sex. Samples were obtained from the ongoing ImmuneRACE study (first 160 participants) and from approximately 1,200 subjects provided by 6 global collaborators. The prospective study material was composed of cDNA or gDNA derived from T cells, B-cell-depleted T cells, or PBMCs. General conclusions and limits of the study: How much clinical and demographic metadata was included differed by source and by participant, and the metadata was provided uncurated.

The V end gives up 4 bases and the J end 3 bases, leaving 8 bases in the junction not matched to a gene. CDR1 and CDR2 are drawn from the germline V gene (reference sequence): SEHNR, FQNEAQ. Spanning cysteine to phenylalanine, the CDR3 consists of 17 amino acids. Only the CDR3 region is kept as DNA, spanning 51 bases read in frame from base 1. Notes on this clone: Which antigen it targets is not known. No clone much larger than this one lies a single base away; base qualities are absent.

TCRbeta CDR3 regions were amplified from genomic DNA by means of the immunoSEQ Assay, a bias-controlled multiplex PCR. Per the authors' processing: The number of nucleated cells in each sample was estimated from the amplification of reference gene primers within the assay. To quantify the absolute abundance of each unique TCRbeta CDR3 rearrangement, sequence reads were collapsed and filtered. Productive Simpson clonality was computed per sample as the square root of Simpson's diversity index over productive rearrangements. TCRdb limited this immuneACCESS table to in-frame rearrangements with V and J called. A share of clones is missing; checked studies link under half to unresolved V genes, and the rest is unexplained. The DNA was the basis for D and trimming; V, J and clone size are from that table. The sample yields 310,000 or so clones; roughly nine tenths were counted once. The ten largest make up approximately 2.1% of the sample.

At one collaborating source in Seattle, patients were enrolled during active infection and were followed longitudinally through the course of disease. Collaborating institutions collected whole blood in K2EDTA tubes following their own protocols. Collaborator samples were shipped for TCRbeta analysis as frozen whole blood, isolated PBMCs, or DNA extracted from either sample type. Sequencing was carried out using peripheral blood. The chain is encoded by TRBV7-9 joined to TRBJ2-1; 11 bases in between match TRBD2. This receptor was taken from a woman aged 25 to 39 with COVID-19, enrolled during active disease. This receptor has the CDR3 CASSSWSLAGDYNEQFF. The sequenced DNA: TGTGCCAGCAGCTCTTGGTCACTAGCGGGAGACTACAATGAGCAGTTCTTC.